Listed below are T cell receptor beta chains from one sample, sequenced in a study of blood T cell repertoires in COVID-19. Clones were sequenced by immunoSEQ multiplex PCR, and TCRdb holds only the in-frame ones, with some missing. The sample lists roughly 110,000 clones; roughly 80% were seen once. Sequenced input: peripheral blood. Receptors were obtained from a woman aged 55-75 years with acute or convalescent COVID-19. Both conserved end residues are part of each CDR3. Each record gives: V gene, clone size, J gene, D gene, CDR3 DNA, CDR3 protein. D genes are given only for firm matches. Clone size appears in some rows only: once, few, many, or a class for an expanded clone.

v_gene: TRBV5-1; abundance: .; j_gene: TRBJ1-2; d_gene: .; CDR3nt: TGCGCCAGCAGCTTGTTTCCCAGGGCGGCGAACTATGGCTACACCTTC; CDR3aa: CASSLFPRAANYGYTF
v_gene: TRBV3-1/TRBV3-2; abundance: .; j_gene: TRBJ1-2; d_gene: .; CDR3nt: TGTGCCAGCAGCCAAGGACAGCCCGGCGGCACCTTC; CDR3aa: CASSQGQPGGTF
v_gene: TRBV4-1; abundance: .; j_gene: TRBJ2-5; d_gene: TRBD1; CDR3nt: TGCGCCAGCAGCCAAGGGACAGGGGGTGCGGAGACCCAGTACTTC; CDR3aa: CASSQGTGGAETQYF
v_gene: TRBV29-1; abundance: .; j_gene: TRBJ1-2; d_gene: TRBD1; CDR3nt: TGCAGCGTTGGGGAGGGGACAGGGGATGGCTACACCTTC; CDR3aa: CSVGEGTGDGYTF
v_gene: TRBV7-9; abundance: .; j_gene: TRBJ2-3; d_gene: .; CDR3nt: TGTGCCAGCAGCTTATTTGCGGATACGCAGTATTTT; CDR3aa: CASSLFADTQYF
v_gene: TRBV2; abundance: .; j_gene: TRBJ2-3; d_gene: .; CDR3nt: TGTGCCAGCACTCAACAAACAGGGAGAGATACGCAGTATTTT; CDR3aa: CASTQQTGRDTQYF
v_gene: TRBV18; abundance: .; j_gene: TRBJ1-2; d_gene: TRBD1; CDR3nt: TGTGCCAGCTCACCTCCAGGACAGGGATCTAACTATGGCTACACCTTC; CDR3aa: CASSPPGQGSNYGYTF
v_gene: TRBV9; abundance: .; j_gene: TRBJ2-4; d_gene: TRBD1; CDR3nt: TGTGCCAGCAGCCCCCAGTGGGCGCAGGGGGACATTCAGTACTTC; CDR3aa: CASSPQWAQGDIQYF
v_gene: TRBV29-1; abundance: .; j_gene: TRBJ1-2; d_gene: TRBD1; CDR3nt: TGCAGCGTTTCTCCAGGGGGAAACTATGGCTACACCTTC; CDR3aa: CSVSPGGNYGYTF
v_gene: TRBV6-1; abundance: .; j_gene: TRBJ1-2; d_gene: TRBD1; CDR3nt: TGTGCCAGCAGTGAAGGGCCACAGGGGTATGGCTACACCTTC; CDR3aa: CASSEGPQGYGYTF
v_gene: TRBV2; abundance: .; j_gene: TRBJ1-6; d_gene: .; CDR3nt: TGTGCCAGCAGTGAAAAGGGGGACGCTTCACCCCTCCACTTT; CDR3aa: CASSEKGDASPLHF
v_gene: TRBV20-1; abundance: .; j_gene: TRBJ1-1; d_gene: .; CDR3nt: TGCAGTGCTAAGGGGGTCACTGAAGCTTTCTTT; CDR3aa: CSAKGVTEAFF
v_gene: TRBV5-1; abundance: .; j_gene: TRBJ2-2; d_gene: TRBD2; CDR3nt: TGCGCCAGCGCCCTGGGGGGGTCCACCGGGGAGCTGTTTTTT; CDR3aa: CASALGGSTGELFF
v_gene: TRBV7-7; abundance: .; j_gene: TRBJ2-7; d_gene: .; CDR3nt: TGTGCCAGCAGCTCGGACAGCCATGGCGAGCAGTACTTC; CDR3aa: CASSSDSHGEQYF
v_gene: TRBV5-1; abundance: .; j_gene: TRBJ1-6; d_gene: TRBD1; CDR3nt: TGCGCCAGCAGCTTACAGGGGGCGCCCGGTAATTCACCCCTCCACTTT; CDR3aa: CASSLQGAPGNSPLHF
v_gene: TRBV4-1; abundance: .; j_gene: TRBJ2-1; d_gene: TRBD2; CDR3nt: TGCGCCAGCAGCCGCCGACTAGCGGGGGATAGAGATGAGCAGTTCTTC; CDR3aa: CASSRRLAGDRDEQFF
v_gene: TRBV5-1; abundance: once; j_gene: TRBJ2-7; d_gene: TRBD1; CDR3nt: TGCGCCAGCAGCCGTTCCGGGACAGGGGACTACGAGCAGTACTTC; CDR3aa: CASSRSGTGDYEQYF
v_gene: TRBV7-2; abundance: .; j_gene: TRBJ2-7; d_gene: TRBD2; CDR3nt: TGTGCCAGCAGTGTGGAGCCGGGACTAGCGGGGGCCTACGAGCAGTACTTC; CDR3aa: CASSVEPGLAGAYEQYF
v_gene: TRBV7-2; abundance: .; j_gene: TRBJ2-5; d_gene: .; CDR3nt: TGTGCCAGCAGCTCCCTCGGGAGGGGGCCGGAGACCCAGTACTTC; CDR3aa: CASSSLGRGPETQYF
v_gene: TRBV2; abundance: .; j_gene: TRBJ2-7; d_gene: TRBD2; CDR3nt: TGTGCCAGCAGATCCTTTAGCGGGGGGGCATCCGAGCAGTACTTC; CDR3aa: CASRSFSGGASEQYF
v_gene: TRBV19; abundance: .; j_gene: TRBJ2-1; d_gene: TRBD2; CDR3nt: TGTGCCAGTAGCCAAGGGACTAGCGGCTACAATGAGCAGTTCTTC; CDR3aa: CASSQGTSGYNEQFF
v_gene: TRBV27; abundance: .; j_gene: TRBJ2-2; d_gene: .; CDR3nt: TGTGCCAGCAGTTTATCAGGGGCCGGGGAGCTGTTTTTT; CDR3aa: CASSLSGAGELFF
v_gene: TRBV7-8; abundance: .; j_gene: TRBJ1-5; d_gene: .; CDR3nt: TGTGCCAGCAGCTTAAGGGAGAATCAGCCCCAGCATTTT; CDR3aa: CASSLRENQPQHF
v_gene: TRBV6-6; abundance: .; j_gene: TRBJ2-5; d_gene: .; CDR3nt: TGTGCCAGCAGGAACAGAGCACAAGAGACCCAGTACTTC; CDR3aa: CASRNRAQETQYF
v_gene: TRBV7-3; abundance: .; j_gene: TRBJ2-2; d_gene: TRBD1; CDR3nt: TGTGCCAGCAGCACGGGACAGCTCGGGGAGCTGTTTTTT; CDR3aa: CASSTGQLGELFF
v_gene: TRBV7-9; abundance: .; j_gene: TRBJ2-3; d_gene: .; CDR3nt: TGTGCCAGCAGCTCAACCTACCTAGATACGCAGTATTTT; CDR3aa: CASSSTYLDTQYF
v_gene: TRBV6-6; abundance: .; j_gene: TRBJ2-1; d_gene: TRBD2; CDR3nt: TGTGCCAGCAGTTATCTCTGGACTAGCGGGAGAAATGAGCAGTTCTTC; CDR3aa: CASSYLWTSGRNEQFF
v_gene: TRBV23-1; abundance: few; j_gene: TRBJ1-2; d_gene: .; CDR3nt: TGCGCCAGCTGCGAAAGCGACAGGATTAACTATGGCTACACCTTC; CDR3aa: CASCESDRINYGYTF
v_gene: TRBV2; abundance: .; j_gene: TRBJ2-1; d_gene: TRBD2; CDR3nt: TGTGCCAGCAGTGACTGGACTAGCGGGGGGTACAATGAGCAGTTCTTC; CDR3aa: CASSDWTSGGYNEQFF
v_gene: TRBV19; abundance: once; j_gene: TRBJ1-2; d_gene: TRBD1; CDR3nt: TGTGCCAGTATTCATACGACCGGGACAGGGTTGGCTGGCTACACCTTC; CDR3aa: CASIHTTGTGLAGYTF
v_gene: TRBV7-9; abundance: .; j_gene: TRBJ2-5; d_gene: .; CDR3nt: TGTGCCAGCAGCTTAGCGACGACAGTCCAAGAGACCCAGTACTTC; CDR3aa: CASSLATTVQETQYF
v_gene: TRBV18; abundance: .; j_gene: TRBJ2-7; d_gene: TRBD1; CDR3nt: TGTGCCAGCTCACCGGACAGGGAGCAGTACTTC; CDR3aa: CASSPDREQYF
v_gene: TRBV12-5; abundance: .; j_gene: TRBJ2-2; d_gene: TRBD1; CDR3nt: TGTGCTAGTGGCCCCCCCCCGGGACAGGGACCTCCCGGGGAGCTGTTTTTT; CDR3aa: CASGPPPGQGPPGELFF
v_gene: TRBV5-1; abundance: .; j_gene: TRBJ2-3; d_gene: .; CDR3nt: TGCGCCAGCAGCTTGGGGCTGGATACGCAGTATTTT; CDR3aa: CASSLGLDTQYF
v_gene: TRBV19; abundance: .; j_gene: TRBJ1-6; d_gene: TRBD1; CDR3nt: TGTGCCAGTAGTATCCCTCTGGACAGGGCCATAAATTCACCCCTCCACTTT; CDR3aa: CASSIPLDRAINSPLHF
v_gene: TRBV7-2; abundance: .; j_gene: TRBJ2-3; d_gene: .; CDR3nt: TGTGCCAGCAGCTTAGTTGGGGGGGGCGCAGATACGCAGTATTTT; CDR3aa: CASSLVGGGADTQYF
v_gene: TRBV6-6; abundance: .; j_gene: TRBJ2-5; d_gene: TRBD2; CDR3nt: TGTGCCAGCAGTACGGGACTAGCGGGAGCCGGTGAGACCCAGTACTTC; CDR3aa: CASSTGLAGAGETQYF
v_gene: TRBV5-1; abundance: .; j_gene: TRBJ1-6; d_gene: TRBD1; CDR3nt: TGCGCCAGCAGCACCTGGGGGCAGGGGGATAATTCACCCCTCCACTTT; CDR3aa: CASSTWGQGDNSPLHF
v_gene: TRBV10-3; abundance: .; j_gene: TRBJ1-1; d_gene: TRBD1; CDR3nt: TGTGCCATCAGCCTACAGGGGTCTGAAGCTTTCTTT; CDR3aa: CAISLQGSEAFF
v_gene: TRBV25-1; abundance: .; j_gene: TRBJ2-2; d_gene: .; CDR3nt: TGTGCCAGCAGTGAGGGGTCAGGGGGGTTCATCGGCGGGGAGCTGTTTTTT; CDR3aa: CASSEGSGGFIGGELFF
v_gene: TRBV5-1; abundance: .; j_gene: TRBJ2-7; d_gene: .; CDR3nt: TGCGCCAGCAGCCCAGGGAACAGGGGGGGATACGAGCAGTACTTC; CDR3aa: CASSPGNRGGYEQYF
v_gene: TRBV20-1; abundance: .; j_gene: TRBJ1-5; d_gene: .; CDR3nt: TGCAGTGCTAGTGGGGCGGGGTTGGGCAATCAGCCCCAGCATTTT; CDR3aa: CSASGAGLGNQPQHF
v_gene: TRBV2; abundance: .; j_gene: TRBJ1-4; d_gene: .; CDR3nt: TGTGCCAGCAGTGACGACCAGGGATGGGAAAAACTGTTTTTT; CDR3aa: CASSDDQGWEKLFF
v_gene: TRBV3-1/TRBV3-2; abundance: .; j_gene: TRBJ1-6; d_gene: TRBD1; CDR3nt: TGTGCCAGCAGCCAAGGACAGGGGTATTCACCCCTCCACTTT; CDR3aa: CASSQGQGYSPLHF
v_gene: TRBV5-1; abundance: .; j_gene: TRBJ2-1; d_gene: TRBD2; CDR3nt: TGCGCCAGCAGCTTAGGACTAGCGGCCCTCTCCTACAATGAGCAGTTCTTC; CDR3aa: CASSLGLAALSYNEQFF
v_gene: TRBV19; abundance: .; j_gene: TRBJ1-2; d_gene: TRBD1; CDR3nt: TGTGCCAGTAGTCTCCGAACGGGACAGTCCTATGGCTACACCTTC; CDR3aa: CASSLRTGQSYGYTF
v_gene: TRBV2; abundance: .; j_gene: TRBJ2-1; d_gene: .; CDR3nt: TGTGCCAGCATCTTCTGGGCTAGCGCGTACAATGAGCAGTTCTTC; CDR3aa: CASIFWASAYNEQFF
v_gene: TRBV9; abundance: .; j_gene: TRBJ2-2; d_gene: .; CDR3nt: TGTGCCAGCAGCGTAGAGGGGCAGGGCACCGGGGAGCTGTTTTTT; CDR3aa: CASSVEGQGTGELFF
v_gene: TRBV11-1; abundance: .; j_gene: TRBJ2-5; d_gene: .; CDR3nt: TGTGCCAGCAGCTTCGGGACAATCCAAGAGACCCAGTACTTC; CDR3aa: CASSFGTIQETQYF
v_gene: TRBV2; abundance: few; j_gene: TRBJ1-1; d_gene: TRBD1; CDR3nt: TGTGCCAGCAGTGAGCAGGGGGTTGGAAACACTGAAGCTTTCTTT; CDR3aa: CASSEQGVGNTEAFF
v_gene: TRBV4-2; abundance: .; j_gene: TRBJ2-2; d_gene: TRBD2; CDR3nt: TGTGCCAGCAGCCAAGAACTAGCGGGAGAGACCGGGGAGCTGTTTTTT; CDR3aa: CASSQELAGETGELFF
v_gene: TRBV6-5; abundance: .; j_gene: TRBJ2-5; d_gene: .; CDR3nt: TGTGCCAGCAGTTACCGTTCGTTAGGGGAAGAGACCCAGTACTTC; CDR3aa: CASSYRSLGEETQYF
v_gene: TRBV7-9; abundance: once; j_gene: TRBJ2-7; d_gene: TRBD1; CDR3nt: TGTGCCAGCAGCCTCCGGGACAGGTCCTACGAGCAGTACTTC; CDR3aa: CASSLRDRSYEQYF
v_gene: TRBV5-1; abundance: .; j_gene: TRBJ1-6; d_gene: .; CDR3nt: TGCGCCAGCAGCCCCGACAGCTATTCACCCCTCCACTTT; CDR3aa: CASSPDSYSPLHF
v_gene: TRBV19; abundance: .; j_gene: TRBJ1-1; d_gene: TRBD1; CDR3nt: TGTGCCAGTATCTGGACAGGGGGCACTGAAGCTTTCTTT; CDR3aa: CASIWTGGTEAFF
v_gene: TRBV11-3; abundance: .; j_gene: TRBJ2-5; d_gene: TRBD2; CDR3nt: TGTGCCAGCAGCTTCTCCGGGGGGGCTCAAGAGACCCAGTACTTC; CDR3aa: CASSFSGGAQETQYF